The source of this T cell receptor (beta chain) is a study of human T cells and chemical hapten exposure. As to time point: patch test 1, 2 weeks after DPC sensitization. Treatment denoted: therapeutic diphenylcyclopropenone sensitization with weekly scalp DPC. Blood sampling preceded each patch test application. Whole blood that had not been fractionated was the source of extracted total RNA. This clonotype was recorded at least ten times. Each cDNA molecule in the library carried unique molecular identifiers. As processed by the authors: A per-sample median of about 94,000 TCRs was observed, with counts ranging from roughly 23,224 to 750,000. TCRdb re-derived calls from the RACE reads in MiXCR, one entry per CDR3 protein. The V and J calls come from TCRdb's annotation, not from the publication. The sample includes 300,000 to 450,000 distinct CDR3 sequences, roughly 5% of them seen just once. Germline V CDR1 and CDR2: MNHNS, SASEGT. Trimming removed 3 bases from V and 5 bases from J, with 13 bases in between. This CDR3 spans 14 amino acids.

The genes are TRBV6-1 and TRBJ1-1; D might be TRBD1 (5 bases). This TCR came from a woman in her 50s with alopecia areata. Some clones in this sample may be carry-over from other donors' samples. Sequences were derived from whole blood, sampled in connection with sensitization to the hapten diphenylcyclopropenone (DPC). The CDR3, as DNA: TGTGCCAGCAGTGATTCAGGGAGGACAACTGAAGCTTTCTTT. Its protein is CASSDSGRTTEAFF.